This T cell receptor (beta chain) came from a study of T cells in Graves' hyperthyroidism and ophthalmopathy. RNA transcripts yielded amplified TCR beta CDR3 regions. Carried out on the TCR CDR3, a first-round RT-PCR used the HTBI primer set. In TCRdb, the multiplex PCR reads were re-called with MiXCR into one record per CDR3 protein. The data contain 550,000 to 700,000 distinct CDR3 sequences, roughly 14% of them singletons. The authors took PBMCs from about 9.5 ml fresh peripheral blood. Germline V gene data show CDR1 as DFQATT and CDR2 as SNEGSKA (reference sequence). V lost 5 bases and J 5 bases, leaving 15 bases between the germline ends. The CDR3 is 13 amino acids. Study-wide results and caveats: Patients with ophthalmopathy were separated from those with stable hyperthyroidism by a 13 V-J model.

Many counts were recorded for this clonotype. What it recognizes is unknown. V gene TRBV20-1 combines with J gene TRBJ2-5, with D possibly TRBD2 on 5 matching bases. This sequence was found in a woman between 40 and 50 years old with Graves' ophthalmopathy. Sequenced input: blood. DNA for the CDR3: TGCAGTGCTCCATCGGACTCAGACGAGACCCAGTACTTC. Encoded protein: CSAPSDSDETQYF.